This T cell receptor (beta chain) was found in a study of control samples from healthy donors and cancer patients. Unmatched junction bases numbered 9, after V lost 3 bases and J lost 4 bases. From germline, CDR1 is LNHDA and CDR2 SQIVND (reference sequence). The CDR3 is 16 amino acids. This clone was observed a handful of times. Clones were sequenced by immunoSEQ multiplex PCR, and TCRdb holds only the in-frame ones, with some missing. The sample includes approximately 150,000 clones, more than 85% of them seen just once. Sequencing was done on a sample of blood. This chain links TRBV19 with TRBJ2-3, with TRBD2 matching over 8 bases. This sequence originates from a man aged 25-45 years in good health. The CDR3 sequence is CASSIPTGLGSDTQYF. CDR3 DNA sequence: TGTGCCAGTAGTATTCCAACGGGACTAGGTTCAGATACGCAGTATTTT.